This entry lists 19 T cell receptor beta chains sequenced from one sample in a study of high-grade serous ovarian cancer treatment subgroups. The tumor samples were collected prior to definitive surgery or chemotherapy. Profiling relied on immunoSEQ multiplex PCR, and the TCRdb table lists in-frame clones only, not all of them. The sample holds more than 9,500 clones; 88% are singletons and the top ten take under 3%. Sequencing was carried out using tumor tissue. The receptor source for this set is a human donor with high-grade serous ovarian cancer.

The V and J genes are TRBV9 and TRBJ2-5; a possible D gene is TRBD1 (6 bases). The CDR3 runs to 15 residues. Germline values: CDR1 SGDLS, CDR2 YYNGEE. Trimming stripped 3 bases from V and 3 bases from J, with 15 bases between. CDR3 in amino acids: CASSGPSWTEETQYF. Written as DNA, the CDR3 is TGTGCCAGCAGCGGACCCTCCTGGACAGAAGAGACCCAGTACTTC.

The chain couples TRBV10-1 to TRBJ2-3; TRBD2 aligns across 11 bases. The CDR3 covers 17 residues. From germline, CDR1 is WNHNN and CDR2 SYGVQD (reference sequence). V lost 2 bases and J lost 6; bases outside the gene matches: 10. The CDR3 protein is CASSESSGGALYDTQYF. The CDR3, as DNA: TGCGCCAGCAGTGAGAGTAGCGGGGGGGCTCTCTATGATACGCAGTATTTT.

The chain joins TRBV12-5 to TRBJ1-6; possible D gene TRBD1, 6 bases. The CDR3 runs 14 residues. CDR1 and CDR2 (germline): LGHNT, FRNRAP. Trimming left V 6 bases short and J 7 bases short, with 13 bases between. The CDR3 bases are TGTGCTAGTGGACCGACAGGCGACAATTCACCCCTCCACTTT. Amino acids: CASGPTGDNSPLHF.

The chain uses TRBV30 and TRBJ1-6, with D possibly being TRBD1 (6 bases). The CDR3 spans 15 residues. Looked up from germline, CDR1 is GTSNPN and CDR2 is SVGIG (reference sequence). Trimming stripped 4 bases from V and 1 base from J, with 11 bases between. The CDR3 loop reads CAWKQGGSYNSPLHF. The CDR3 region has the DNA TGTGCCTGGAAACAGGGAGGATCCTATAATTCACCCCTCCACTTT.

This sequence joins TRBV15 and TRBJ1-6; D might be TRBD1 (5 bases). Trimming left V 0 bases short and J 9 bases short, with 12 bases between. Looked up from germline, CDR1 is LNHNV and CDR2 is YYDKDF (reference sequence). This CDR3 is built from 15 residues. The CDR3, as DNA: TGTGCCACCAGCAGAGATCCAGGGAAAGGTTCACCCCTCCACTTT. It encodes CATSRDPGKGSPLHF.

This clone was detected only a few times. This chain uses TRBV5-6 with TRBJ2-3; D is ambiguous. Trimming removed 4 bases from V and 2 bases from J, with 14 bases in between. Germline V gene lookup returns CDR1 SGHDT and CDR2 YYEEEE. This CDR3 is 15 amino acids long. CDR3 in amino acids: CASSPGRVHTDTQYF. In DNA form, the CDR3 reads TGTGCCAGCAGCCCCGGACGCGTTCACACAGATACGCAGTATTTT.

The chain has TRBV9 and TRBJ1-2, with D perhaps TRBD1 (5 bases). V was pared by 0 bases and J by 0 bases, with 15 bases between. This CDR3 is built from 17 residues. Germline CDR1 SGDLS, CDR2 YYNGEE. The CDR3 nucleotides read TGTGCCAGCAGCGTAGCCGGGGACGCGTGGACTAACTATGGCTACACCTTC. Translation: CASSVAGDAWTNYGYTF. The full variable domain, with the rest looked up from reference TRBV9 and TRBJ1-2, is DSGVTQTPKHLITATGQRVTLRCSPRSGDLSVYWYQQSLDQGLQFLIQYYNGEERAKGNILERFSAQQFPDLHSELNLSSLELGDSALYFCASSVAGDAWTNYGYTFGSGTRLTVV.

The rearrangement joins TRBV7-2 to TRBJ2-1; maybe TRBD2 (6 bases). The V end was cut by 5 bases, the J end by 5 bases, with 16 bases between. The CDR3 sequence is 15 residues long. Per the germline V gene, CDR1 is SGHTA and CDR2 is FQGNSA. The CDR3 DNA reads TGTGCCAGCAGCCCCCTGGGACTTTATAACAATGAGCAGTTCTTC. Protein product: CASSPLGLYNNEQFF.

The chain uses TRBV7-2 and TRBJ1-5; D not resolved. The germline V gene has CDR1 SGHTA and CDR2 FQGNSA. CDR3 length equals 13 residues. Trimming took off 5 bases at V and 0 bases at J, with 5 bases between the two ends. In nucleotides, the CDR3 is TGTGCCAGCAGCCCAGATAGCAATCAGCCCCAGCATTTT. This sequence encodes CASSPDSNQPQHF.

The chain is built from TRBV28 and TRBJ1-6, with 7 bases aligning to TRBD1. J lost 9 bases, V lost 5 bases, and 7 bases had no gene match. This CDR3 is 14 amino acids long. Germline-derived CDR1 and CDR2 are MDHEN and SYDVKM. In DNA, the CDR3 is TGTGCCAGCAGTCCCGAGCAGGGGGGTTCACCCCTCCACTTT. This gives the protein CASSPEQGGSPLHF.

The V gene is TRBV28, the J gene TRBJ1-1, with no clear D. Trimming took 6 bases from V and 0 from J, leaving 17 bases between them. The CDR3 has 16 residues. Germline V CDR1 and CDR2: MDHEN, SYDVKM. The CDR3 bases are TGTGCCAGCAGACTGACACGTGGGATCATGAACACTGAAGCTTTCTTT. This codes for CASRLTRGIMNTEAFF.

The chain has TRBV7-2 and TRBJ1-2; weak D call: TRBD1 (6 bases). Germline lookup yields CDR1 SGHTA and CDR2 FQGNSA. The CDR3 has 14 amino acids. The V gene lost 6 bases and the J gene lost 8 bases, with 19 bases spanning the gap. This CDR3 reads CASRRGANPVGYTF. CDR3 DNA: TGTGCCAGCAGGAGGGGGGCGAACCCGGTGGGCTACACCTTC.

The chain couples TRBV18 to TRBJ1-5; 7 bases are shared with TRBD1. Germline CDR1 KGHSH, CDR2 LQKENI. CDR3 length: 15 amino acids. V was clipped by 2 bases and J by 6 bases; unmatched bases: 7. The CDR3 spells CASSPGDRVGQPQHF. The CDR3 DNA is TGTGCCAGCTCACCAGGTGACAGGGTCGGTCAGCCCCAGCATTTT.

The V call is TRBV29-1, the J call TRBJ2-3; D is unclear. The CDR3 covers 13 residues. Germline CDR1 is SQVTM and CDR2 is ANQGSEA. Trimming took off 3 bases at V and 4 bases at J, with 11 bases between the two ends. Written as DNA, the CDR3 is TGCAGCGTTGAGGGCACTCCCCCAGATACGCAGTATTTT. Protein sequence: CSVEGTPPDTQYF.

This clone was seen just once. The V gene is TRBV14, the J gene TRBJ1-2; tentatively, D is TRBD1 (5 bases). Trimming pared 1 base from V and 5 bases from J, leaving 5 bases between. Looked up from germline, CDR1 is SGHDN and CDR2 is FVKESK. The CDR3 has 12 residues. The chain's CDR3 is CASSQGTYGYTF. DNA for the CDR3: TGTGCCAGCAGCCAAGGGACATATGGCTACACCTTC.

The V call is TRBV5-6, the J call TRBJ2-5, with 13 nucleotides matching TRBD2. The V gene's germline CDR1 is SGHDT and CDR2 YYEEEE. The CDR3 consists of 14 residues. V shed 4 bases and J 14 bases; nucleotides not matched to a gene: 11. This chain's CDR3 is CASSIGLAGADSYF. DNA for the CDR3: TGTGCCAGCAGCATCGGACTAGCGGGGGCCGACTCTTACTTC. The full variable domain, its missing parts supplied by reference TRBV5-6 and TRBJ2-5, is DAGVTQSPTHLIKTRGQQVTLRCSPKSGHDTVSWYQQALGQGPQFIFQYYEEEERQRGNFPDRFSGHQFPNYSSELNVNALLLGDSALYLCASSIGLAGADSYFGPGTRLLVL.

This clone was seen only once. The V gene is TRBV27, the J gene TRBJ1-2; 7 bases line up with TRBD1. After removal of 7 bases from V and 4 bases from J, the junction contained 12 bases not matched to a gene. CDR1 and CDR2 (germline): MNHEY, SMNVEV (reference sequence). The CDR3 extends over 15 amino acids. The CDR3 bases are TGTGCCAGCATTCCTACGACAGGGTCACCCTATGGCTACACCTTC. This codes for CASIPTTGSPYGYTF.

CDR3 DNA sequence: TGTGCCAGCAGGGAGGGGGCAGGAAACACCATATATTTT. It codes for CASREGAGNTIYF. The chain employs TRBV6-1 and TRBJ1-3; 7 positions agree with TRBD1. With V trimmed by 6 bases and J by 4 bases, 3 bases remained unmatched. CDR1 MNHNS and CDR2 SASEGT come from the germline V gene. CDR3 length: 13 residues.

V gene TRBV30 combines with J gene TRBJ1-1; the D gene is possibly TRBD1 (5 bases). CDR3 size: 13 residues. Germline assignment: CDR1 GTSNPN and CDR2 SVGIG (reference sequence). Trimming cost V 2 bases and J 1 base, with 8 bases left between them. The DNA of the CDR3 is TGTGCCTGGAGTCGGGACCGGAACACTGAAGCTTTCTTT. It translates to CAWSRDRNTEAFF.